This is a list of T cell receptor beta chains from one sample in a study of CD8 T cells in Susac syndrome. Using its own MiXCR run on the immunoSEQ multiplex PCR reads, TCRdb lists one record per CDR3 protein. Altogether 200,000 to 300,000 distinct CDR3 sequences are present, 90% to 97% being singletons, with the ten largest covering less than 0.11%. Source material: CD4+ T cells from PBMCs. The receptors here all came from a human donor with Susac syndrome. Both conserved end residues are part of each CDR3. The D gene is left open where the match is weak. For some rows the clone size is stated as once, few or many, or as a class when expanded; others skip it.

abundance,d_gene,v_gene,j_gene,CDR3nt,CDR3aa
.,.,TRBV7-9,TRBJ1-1,TGTGCCAGCAGCTTAGAGGGACATCAGAACACTGAAGCTTTCTTT,CASSLEGHQNTEAFF
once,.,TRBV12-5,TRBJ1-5,TGTGCTAGTGGTTTGTACAATCAGCCCCAGCATTTT,CASGLYNQPQHF
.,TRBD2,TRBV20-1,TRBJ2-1,TGCAGTGCGAGAAGACTAGCGGGAGCTGAGCAGTTCTTC,CSARRLAGAEQFF
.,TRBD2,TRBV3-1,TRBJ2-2,TGTGCCAGCAGCCAAGGGACTAGCGGGGGGACCGGGGAGCTGTTTTTT,CASSQGTSGGTGELFF
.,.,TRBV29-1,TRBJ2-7,TGCAGCGTCGCAGAGCCGGGGGAGCAGTACTTC,CSVAEPGEQYF
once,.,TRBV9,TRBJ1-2,TGTGCCAGCAGCGTAGCATCAAACTATGGCTACACCTTC,CASSVASNYGYTF
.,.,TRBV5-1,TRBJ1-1,TGCGCCAGCAGAACACAGCAGAACACTGAAGCTTTCTTT,CASRTQQNTEAFF
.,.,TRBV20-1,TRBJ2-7,TGCAGTGCTAGAGTCCCCGCTGCTGGATCCTACGAGCAGTACTTC,CSARVPAAGSYEQYF
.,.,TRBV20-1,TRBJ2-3,TGCAGTGCCGGCGGGACTACAGATACGCAGTATTTT,CSAGGTTDTQYF
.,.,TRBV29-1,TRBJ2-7,TGCAGCGGCGGGGACTTTTCCTACGAGCAGTACTTC,CSGGDFSYEQYF
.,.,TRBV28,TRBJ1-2,TGTGCCAGCAGTTTACAGGGGCAATATGGCTACACCTTC,CASSLQGQYGYTF
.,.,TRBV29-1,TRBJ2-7,TGCAGCGTTAACAGAGACTCCTACGAGCAGTACTTC,CSVNRDSYEQYF
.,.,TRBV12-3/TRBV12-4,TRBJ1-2,TGTGCCAGCAGTTTATCACAGCGTGGCTACACCTTC,CASSLSQRGYTF
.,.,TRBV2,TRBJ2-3,TGTGCCAGCAAGCCGGGACTGGCCACAGATACGCAGTATTTT,CASKPGLATDTQYF
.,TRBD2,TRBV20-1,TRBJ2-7,TGCAGTGCTAGAGCTAGCGGGTGGGACTCCTACGAGCAGTACTTC,CSARASGWDSYEQYF
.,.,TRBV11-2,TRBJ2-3,TGTGCCAGCAGCACTAGGGGGGTAGATACGCAGTATTTT,CASSTRGVDTQYF
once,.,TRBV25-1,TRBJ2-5,TGTGCCAGCAGTGAATGGCGGCCTTCCCCTAGGGAGACCCAGTACTTC,CASSEWRPSPRETQYF
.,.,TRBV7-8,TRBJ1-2,TGTGCCAGCAGCCTGCCCGGGATGCCTGACACCTTC,CASSLPGMPDTF
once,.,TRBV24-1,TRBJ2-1,TGTGCCACCAGTGATTCCGGGACCCGTAGGTACAATGAGCAGTTCTTC,CATSDSGTRRYNEQFF
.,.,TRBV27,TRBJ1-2,TGTGCCAGCAGTTTATCCCGGGACCGCCCCACGTTTGGCTACACCTTC,CASSLSRDRPTFGYTF
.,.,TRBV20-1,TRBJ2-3,TGCAGTGCTAGAGCCCCCGAGAAAGGGACAGATACGCAGTATTTT,CSARAPEKGTDTQYF
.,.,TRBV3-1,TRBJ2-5,TGTGCCAGCAGCCACCGCCCGGGGGAGCAAGAGACCCAGTACTTC,CASSHRPGEQETQYF
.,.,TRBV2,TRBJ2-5,TGTGCCAGCAGGCCCTTCACAGGACCTCAAGAGACCCAGTACTTC,CASRPFTGPQETQYF
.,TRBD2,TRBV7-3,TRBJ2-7,TGTGCCAGCAGCTCGAAGACTAGCGGAGCCTACGAGCAGTACTTC,CASSSKTSGAYEQYF
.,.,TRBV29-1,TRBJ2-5,TGCAGCGTTCCAATCGGACAGTTGGGGGAGACCCAGTACTTC,CSVPIGQLGETQYF
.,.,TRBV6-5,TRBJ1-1,TGTGCCAGCAGTTACTTGAGCCTAAGGACAGCACCTACGGCTGAAGCTTTCTTT,CASSYLSLRTAPTAEAFF
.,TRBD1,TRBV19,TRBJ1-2,TGTGCCAGTAGCCGGGACAGGATAAACTATGGCTACACCTTC,CASSRDRINYGYTF